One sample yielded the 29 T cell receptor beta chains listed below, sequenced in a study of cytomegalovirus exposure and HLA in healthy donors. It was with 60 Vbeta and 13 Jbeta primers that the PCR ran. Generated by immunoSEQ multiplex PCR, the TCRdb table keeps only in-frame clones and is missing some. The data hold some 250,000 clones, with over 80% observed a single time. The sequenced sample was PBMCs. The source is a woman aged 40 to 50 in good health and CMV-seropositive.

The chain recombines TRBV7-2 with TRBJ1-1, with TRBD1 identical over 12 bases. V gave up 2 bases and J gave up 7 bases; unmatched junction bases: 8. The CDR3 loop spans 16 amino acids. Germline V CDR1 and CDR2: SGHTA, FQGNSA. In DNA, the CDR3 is TGTGCCAGCAGCTTATCCCGGGACAGGGGGCTTATTGAAGCTTTCTTT. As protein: CASSLSRDRGLIEAFF.

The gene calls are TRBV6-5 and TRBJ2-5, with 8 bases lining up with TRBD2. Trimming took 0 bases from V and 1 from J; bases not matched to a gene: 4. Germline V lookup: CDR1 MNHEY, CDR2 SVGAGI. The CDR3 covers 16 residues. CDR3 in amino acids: CASSYSTGGGQETQYF. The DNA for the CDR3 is TGTGCCAGCAGTTACTCGACCGGGGGGGGCCAAGAGACCCAGTACTTC.

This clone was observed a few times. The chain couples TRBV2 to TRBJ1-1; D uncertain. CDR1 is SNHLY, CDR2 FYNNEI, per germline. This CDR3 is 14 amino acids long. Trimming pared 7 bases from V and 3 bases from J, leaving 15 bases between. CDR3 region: CASNLDLRDTEAFF. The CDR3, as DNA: TGTGCCAGCAATTTGGATCTACGGGACACTGAAGCTTTCTTT.

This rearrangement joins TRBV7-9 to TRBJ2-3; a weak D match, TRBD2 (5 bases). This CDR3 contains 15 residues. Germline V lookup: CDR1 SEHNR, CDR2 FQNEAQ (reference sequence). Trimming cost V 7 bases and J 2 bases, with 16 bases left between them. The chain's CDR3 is CASTPSRGSTDTQYF. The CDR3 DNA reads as TGTGCCAGCACTCCTAGCCGTGGGTCCACAGATACGCAGTATTTT.

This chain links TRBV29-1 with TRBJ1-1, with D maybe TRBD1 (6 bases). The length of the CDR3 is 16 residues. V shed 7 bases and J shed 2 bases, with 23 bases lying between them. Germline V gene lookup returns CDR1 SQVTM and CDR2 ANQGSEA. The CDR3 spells CSALKFKGHANTEAFF. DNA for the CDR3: TGCAGCGCCTTGAAATTTAAGGGACACGCAAACACTGAAGCTTTCTTT.

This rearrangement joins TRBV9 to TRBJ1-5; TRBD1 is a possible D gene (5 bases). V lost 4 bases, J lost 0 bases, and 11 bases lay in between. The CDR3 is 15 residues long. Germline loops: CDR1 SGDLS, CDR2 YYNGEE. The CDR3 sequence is CASSKGQASNQPQHF. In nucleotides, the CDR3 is TGTGCCAGCAGCAAAGGACAAGCTAGCAATCAGCCCCAGCATTTT. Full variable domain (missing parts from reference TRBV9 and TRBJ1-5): DSGVTQTPKHLITATGQRVTLRCSPRSGDLSVYWYQQSLDQGLQFLIQYYNGEERAKGNILERFSAQQFPDLHSELNLSSLELGDSALYFCASSKGQASNQPQHFGDGTRLSIL.

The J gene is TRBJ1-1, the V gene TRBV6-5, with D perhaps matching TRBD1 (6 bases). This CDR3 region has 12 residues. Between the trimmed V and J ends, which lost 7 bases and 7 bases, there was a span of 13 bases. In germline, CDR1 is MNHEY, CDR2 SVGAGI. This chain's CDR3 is CASTPDSLEAFF. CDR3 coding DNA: TGTGCCAGCACCCCGGACAGTCTTGAAGCTTTCTTT.

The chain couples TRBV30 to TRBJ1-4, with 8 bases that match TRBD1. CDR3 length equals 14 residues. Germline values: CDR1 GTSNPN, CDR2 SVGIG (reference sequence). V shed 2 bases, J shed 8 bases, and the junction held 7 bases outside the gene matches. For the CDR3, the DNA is TGTGCCTGGAGTCAGGGGGCTTCTTGGGAAAAACTGTTTTTT. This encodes CAWSQGASWEKLFF.

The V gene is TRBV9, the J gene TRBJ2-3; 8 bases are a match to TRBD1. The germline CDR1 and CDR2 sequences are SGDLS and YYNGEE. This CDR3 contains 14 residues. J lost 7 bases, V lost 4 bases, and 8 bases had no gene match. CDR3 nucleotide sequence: TGTGCCAGCAGCCCCCGGACAGGGCGAAATACGCAGTATTTT. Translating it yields CASSPRTGRNTQYF.

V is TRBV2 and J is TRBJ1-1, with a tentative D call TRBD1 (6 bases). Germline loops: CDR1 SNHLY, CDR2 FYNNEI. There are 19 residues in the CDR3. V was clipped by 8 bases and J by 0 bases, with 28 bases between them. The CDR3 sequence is CASAQSPPMAGAMNTEAFF. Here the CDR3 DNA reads TGTGCCAGCGCACAAAGCCCTCCGATGGCAGGGGCGATGAACACTGAAGCTTTCTTT. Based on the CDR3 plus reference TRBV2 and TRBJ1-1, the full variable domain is EPEVTQTPSHQVTQMGQEVILRCVPISNHLYFYWYRQILGQKVEFLVSFYNNEISEKSEIFDDQFSVERPDGSNFTLKIRSTKLEDSAMYFCASAQSPPMAGAMNTEAFFGQGTRLTVV.

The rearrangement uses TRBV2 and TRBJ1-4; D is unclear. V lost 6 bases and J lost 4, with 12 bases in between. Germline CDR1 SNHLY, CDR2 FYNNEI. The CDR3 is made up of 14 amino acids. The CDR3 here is CASRVPRDNEKLFF. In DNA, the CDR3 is TGTGCCAGCAGGGTGCCGAGGGATAATGAAAAACTGTTTTTT.

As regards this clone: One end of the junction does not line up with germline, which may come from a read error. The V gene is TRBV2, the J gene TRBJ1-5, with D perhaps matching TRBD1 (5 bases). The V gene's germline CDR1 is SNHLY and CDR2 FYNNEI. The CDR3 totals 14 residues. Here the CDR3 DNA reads TGTGCCAGCAGTAAAGCCAGGGACAATCAGCCCCAGCATTTT. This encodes CASSKARDNQPQHF.

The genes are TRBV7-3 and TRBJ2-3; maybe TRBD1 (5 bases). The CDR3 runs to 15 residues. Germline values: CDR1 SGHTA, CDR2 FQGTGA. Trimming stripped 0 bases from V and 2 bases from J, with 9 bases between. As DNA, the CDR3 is TGTGCCAGCAGCTTAACCCGACAGCCCACAGATACGCAGTATTTT. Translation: CASSLTRQPTDTQYF. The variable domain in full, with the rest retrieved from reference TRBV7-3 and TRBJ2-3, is GAGVSQTPSNKVTEKGKYVELRCDPISGHTALYWYRQSLGQGPEFLIYFQGTGAADDSGLPNDRFFAVRPEGSVSTLKIQRTERGDSAVYLCASSLTRQPTDTQYFGPGTRLTVL.

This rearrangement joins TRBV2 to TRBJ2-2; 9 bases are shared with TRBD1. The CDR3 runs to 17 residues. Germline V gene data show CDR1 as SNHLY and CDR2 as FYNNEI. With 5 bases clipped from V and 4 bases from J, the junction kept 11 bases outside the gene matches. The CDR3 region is CASSPTTGGAVTGELFF. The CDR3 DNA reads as TGTGCCAGCAGTCCTACTACAGGGGGCGCGGTCACCGGGGAGCTGTTTTTT. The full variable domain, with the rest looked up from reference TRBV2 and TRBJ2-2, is EPEVTQTPSHQVTQMGQEVILRCVPISNHLYFYWYRQILGQKVEFLVSFYNNEISEKSEIFDDQFSVERPDGSNFTLKIRSTKLEDSAMYFCASSPTTGGAVTGELFFGEGSRLTVL.

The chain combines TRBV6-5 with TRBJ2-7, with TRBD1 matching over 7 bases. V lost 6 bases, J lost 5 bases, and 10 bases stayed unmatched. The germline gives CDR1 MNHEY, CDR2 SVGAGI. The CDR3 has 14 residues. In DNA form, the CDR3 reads TGTGCCAGCAGGAAAACCGGGACAGTCGACGAGCAGTACTTC. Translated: CASRKTGTVDEQYF.

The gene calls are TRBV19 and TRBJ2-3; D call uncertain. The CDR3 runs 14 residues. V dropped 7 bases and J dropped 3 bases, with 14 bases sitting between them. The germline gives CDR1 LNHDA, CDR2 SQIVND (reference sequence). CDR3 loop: CASTRLSGTDTQYF. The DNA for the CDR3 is TGTGCCAGTACTCGATTGAGTGGTACAGATACGCAGTATTTT.

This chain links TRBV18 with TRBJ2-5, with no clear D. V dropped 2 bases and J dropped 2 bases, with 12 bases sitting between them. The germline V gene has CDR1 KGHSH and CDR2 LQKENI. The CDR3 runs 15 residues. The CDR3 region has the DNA TGTGCCAGCTCACCAAGTGGCAGTAAACAAGAGACCCAGTACTTC. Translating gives CASSPSGSKQETQYF.

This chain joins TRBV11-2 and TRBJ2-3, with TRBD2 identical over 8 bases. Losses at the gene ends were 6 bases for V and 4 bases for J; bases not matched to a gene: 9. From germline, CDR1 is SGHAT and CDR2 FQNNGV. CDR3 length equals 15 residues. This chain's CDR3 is CASSFFSGTADTQYF. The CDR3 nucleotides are TGTGCCAGCAGTTTTTTTAGCGGGACCGCAGATACGCAGTATTTT.

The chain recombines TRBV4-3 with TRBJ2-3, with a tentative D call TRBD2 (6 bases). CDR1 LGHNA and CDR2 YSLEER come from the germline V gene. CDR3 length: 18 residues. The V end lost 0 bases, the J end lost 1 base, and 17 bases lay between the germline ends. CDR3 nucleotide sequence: TGCGCCAGCAGCCAAGATATAGGGCGGGAAGGCGGCACAGATACGCAGTATTTT. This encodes CASSQDIGREGGTDTQYF.

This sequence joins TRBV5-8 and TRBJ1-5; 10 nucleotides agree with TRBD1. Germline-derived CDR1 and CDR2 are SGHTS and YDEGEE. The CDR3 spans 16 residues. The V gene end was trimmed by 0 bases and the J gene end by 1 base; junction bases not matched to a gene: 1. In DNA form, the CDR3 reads TGTGCCAGCAGCTTGGGACAGGGGGCCAGCAATCAGCCCCAGCATTTT. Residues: CASSLGQGASNQPQHF.

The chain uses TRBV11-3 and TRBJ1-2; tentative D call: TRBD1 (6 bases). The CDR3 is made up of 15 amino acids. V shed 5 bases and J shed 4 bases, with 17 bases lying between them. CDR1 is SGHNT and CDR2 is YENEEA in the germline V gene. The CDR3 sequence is CASSPRDTSFYGYTF. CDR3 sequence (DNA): TGTGCCAGCAGCCCCCGGGACACCTCTTTCTATGGCTACACCTTC.

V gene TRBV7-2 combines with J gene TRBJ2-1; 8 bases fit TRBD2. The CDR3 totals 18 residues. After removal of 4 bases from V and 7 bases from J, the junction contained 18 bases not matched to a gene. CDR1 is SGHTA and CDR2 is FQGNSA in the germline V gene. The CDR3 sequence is CASSSPKLGGTSRNEQFF. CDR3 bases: TGTGCCAGCAGCTCGCCTAAACTGGGGGGGACTAGTAGAAATGAGCAGTTCTTC.

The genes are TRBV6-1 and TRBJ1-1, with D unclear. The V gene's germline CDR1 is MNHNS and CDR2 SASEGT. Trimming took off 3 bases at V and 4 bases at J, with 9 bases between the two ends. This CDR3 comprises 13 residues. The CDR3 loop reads CASSDGEVTEAFF. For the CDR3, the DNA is TGTGCCAGCAGTGACGGGGAGGTCACTGAAGCTTTCTTT.

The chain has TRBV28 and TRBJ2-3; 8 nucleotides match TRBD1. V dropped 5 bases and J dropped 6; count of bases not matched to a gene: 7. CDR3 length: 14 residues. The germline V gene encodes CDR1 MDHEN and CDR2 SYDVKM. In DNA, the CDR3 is TGTGCCAGCAGTCCAGGGACAGGACGGGATACGCAGTATTTT. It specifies CASSPGTGRDTQYF.

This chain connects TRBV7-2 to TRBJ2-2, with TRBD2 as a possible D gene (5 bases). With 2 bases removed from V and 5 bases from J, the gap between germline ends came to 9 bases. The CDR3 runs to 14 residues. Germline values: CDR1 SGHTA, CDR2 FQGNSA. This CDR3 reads CASSLSGATGELFF. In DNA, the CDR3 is TGTGCCAGCAGCTTAAGCGGCGCGACCGGGGAGCTGTTTTTT. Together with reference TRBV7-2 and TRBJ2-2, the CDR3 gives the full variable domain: GAGVSQSPSNKVTEKGKDVELRCDPISGHTALYWYRQSLGQGLEFLIYFQGNSAPDKSGLPSDRFSAERTGGSVSTLTIQRTQQEDSAVYLCASSLSGATGELFFGEGSRLTVL.

The CDR3 sequence is CASSWRGGNYGYTF. As DNA, the CDR3 is TGTGCCAGCAGTTGGAGGGGGGGAAACTATGGCTACACCTTC. The chain uses TRBV6-5 and TRBJ1-2; D possibly corresponds to TRBD1 (6 bases). Per germline, CDR1 MNHEY and CDR2 SVGAGI. The V and J ends lost 4 bases and 2 bases respectively, with 11 bases between them. This CDR3 region has 14 residues.

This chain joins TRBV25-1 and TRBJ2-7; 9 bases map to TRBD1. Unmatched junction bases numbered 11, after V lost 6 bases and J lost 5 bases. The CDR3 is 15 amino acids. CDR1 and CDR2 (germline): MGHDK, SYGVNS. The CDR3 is CASRKNRDRVDEQYF. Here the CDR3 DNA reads TGTGCCAGCAGGAAAAACCGGGACAGGGTCGACGAGCAGTACTTC.

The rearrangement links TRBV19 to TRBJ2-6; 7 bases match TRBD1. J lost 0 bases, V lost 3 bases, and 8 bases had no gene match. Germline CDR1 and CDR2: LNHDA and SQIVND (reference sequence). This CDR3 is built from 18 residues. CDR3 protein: CASSMRGPRASGANVLTF. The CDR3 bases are TGTGCCAGTAGTATGAGGGGGCCTCGGGCCTCTGGGGCCAACGTCCTGACTTTC.

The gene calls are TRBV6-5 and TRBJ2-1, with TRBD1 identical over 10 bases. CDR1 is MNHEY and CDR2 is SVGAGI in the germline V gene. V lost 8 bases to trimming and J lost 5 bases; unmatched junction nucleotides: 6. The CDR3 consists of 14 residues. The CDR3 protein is CASQAGTGDNEQFF. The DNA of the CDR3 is TGTGCCAGCCAGGCCGGGACAGGGGACAATGAGCAGTTCTTC.